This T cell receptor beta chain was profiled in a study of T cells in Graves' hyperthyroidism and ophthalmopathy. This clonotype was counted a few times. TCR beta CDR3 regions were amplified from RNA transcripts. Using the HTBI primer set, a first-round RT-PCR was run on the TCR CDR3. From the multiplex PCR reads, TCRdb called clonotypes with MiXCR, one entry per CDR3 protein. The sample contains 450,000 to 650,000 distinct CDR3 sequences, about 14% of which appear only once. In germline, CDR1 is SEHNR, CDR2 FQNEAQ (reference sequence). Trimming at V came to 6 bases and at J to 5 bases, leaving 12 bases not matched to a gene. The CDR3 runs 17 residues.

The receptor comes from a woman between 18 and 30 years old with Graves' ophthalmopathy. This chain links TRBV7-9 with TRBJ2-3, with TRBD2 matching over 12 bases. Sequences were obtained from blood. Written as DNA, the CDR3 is TGTGCCAGCAGTTATCTGACTAGCGGGAGTGGAGAAGATACGCAGTATTTT. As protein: CASSYLTSGSGEDTQYF.